The clone carrying this T cell receptor beta chain was counted between two and nine times. Germline V gives CDR1 MGHRA, CDR2 YSYEKL. With 1 base removed from V and 1 base from J, the gap between germline ends came to 8 bases. CDR3 length: 14 amino acids. From roughly 390 ng of RNA, a library with molecular barcoded alpha/delta and beta/gamma adaptors was made. MiXCR was run by TCRdb on the reads, yielding one entry per CDR3 protein. The data hold about 62,000 distinct CDR3 sequences, with 15% to 20% observed a single time. Every patient had bone marrow sampled while the disease was active. These data belong to a study of read filtering for tumor transcriptome and immune sequencing. Across the whole study: Revised staging placed roughly eight patients in R-ISS I, about 16 in II, six or seven in III. Per sample, TCR-region reads ranged about 4 to 11 million by IR-seq, roughly 85 to 1,300 by RNA-seq.

Sequencing used a population of CD138-negative cells sorted from bone marrow. The clonotype comes from a donor at least 40 years old with multiple myeloma. The chain recombines TRBV4-1 with TRBJ2-7, with D possibly matching TRBD1 (6 bases). The CDR3 here is CASSQAQGSYEQYF. CDR3 bases: TGCGCCAGCAGCCAAGCACAGGGTTCCTACGAGCAGTACTTC.